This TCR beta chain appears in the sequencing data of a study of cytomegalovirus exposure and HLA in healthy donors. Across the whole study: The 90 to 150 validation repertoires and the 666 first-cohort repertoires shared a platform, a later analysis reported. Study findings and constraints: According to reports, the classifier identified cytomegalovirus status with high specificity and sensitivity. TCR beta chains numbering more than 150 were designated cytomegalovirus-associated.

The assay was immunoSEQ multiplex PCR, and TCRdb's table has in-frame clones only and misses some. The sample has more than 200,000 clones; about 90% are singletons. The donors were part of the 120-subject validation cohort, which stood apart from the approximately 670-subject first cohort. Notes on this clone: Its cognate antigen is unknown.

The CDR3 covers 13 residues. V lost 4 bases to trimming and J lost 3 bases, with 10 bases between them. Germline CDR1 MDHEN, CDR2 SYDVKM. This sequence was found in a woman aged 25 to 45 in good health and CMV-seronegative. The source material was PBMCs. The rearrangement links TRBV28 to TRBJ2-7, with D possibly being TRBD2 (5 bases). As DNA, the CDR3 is TGTGCCAGCAGTTCCGGGATGAGCTACGAGCAGTACTTC. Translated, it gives CASSSGMSYEQYF.